These 26 T cell receptor beta chains originate from one sample sequenced in a study of vaccination effects on CD4 cells after COVID-19. Their antigens are not known. Antigen-specific CD4+ T cells were first expanded with viral peptide pools by the ViraFEST assay and only then sequenced. When ten to eleven days of culture had elapsed, CD4+ T cells were isolated. Nucleocapsid antibodies were negative in the vaccine recipients, who had never had SARS-CoV-2 infection. TCRdb's table, derived via immunoSEQ multiplex PCR, lists solely in-frame clones and lacks some. The table lists around 71,000 clones, over 65% of them singletons. Source: CD4+ T cells from PBMCs cultured with HCoV-OC43 spike peptides, taken before COVID-19 vaccination. Regarding subset: HCoV-OC43 spike overlapping peptide pool stimulation. The receptor source for this set is a human donor who received a COVID-19 vaccine.

The sample holds a few counts of this clone. V usage is TRBV5-1 and J usage is TRBJ2-2, with a possible D match to TRBD2 (6 bases). The ends were cut back, 6 bases at V and 1 base at J, with 10 bases in the middle. In germline, CDR1 is SGHRS, CDR2 YFSETQ. The CDR3 extends over 14 amino acids. CDR3 sequence (DNA): TGCGCCAGCACCGGGAGCGGGAACACCGGGGAGCTGTTTTTT. Translation: CASTGSGNTGELFF.

This chain uses TRBV18 with TRBJ2-4; TRBD1 matches at 7 bases. The length of the CDR3 is 13 residues. Germline values: CDR1 KGHSH, CDR2 LQKENI. J gave up 5 bases and V 2 bases, and 0 bases lay outside the gene matches. The CDR3 spells CASSPGQENIQYF. The DNA for the CDR3 is TGTGCCAGCTCACCAGGACAGGAAAACATTCAGTACTTC.

This clone has only a few counts. The chain employs TRBV9 and TRBJ2-2, with unresolved D. Germline assignment: CDR1 SGDLS and CDR2 YYNGEE. This CDR3 region has 14 residues. Trimming took 5 bases from V and 0 from J, leaving 8 bases between them. The DNA of the CDR3 is TGTGCCAGCAGATCGGACCCGAACACCGGGGAGCTGTTTTTT. This encodes CASRSDPNTGELFF.

This sequence joins TRBV18 and TRBJ1-4; 8 positions match TRBD1. The CDR3 is made up of 15 amino acids. Germline CDR1 and CDR2: KGHSH and LQKENI. V was pared by 3 bases and J by 8 bases, with 8 bases of the junction left unmatched. For the CDR3, the DNA is TGTGCCAGCTCACCTCCGGACAGGGCAGGGGAAAAACTGTTTTTT. It translates to CASSPPDRAGEKLFF.

The rearrangement joins TRBV3-1 (or the pseudogene TRBV3-2) to TRBJ1-2; D possibly corresponds to TRBD1 (5 bases). The CDR3 has 15 residues. Germline V CDR1 and CDR2: LGHDT, YNNKEL (reference sequence). V lost 5 bases and J lost 8, with 21 bases in between. The CDR3 DNA follows: TGTGCCAGCAGCGACCCCTTGGGAGGGGCGCGGGGCTACACCTTC. It codes for CASSDPLGGARGYTF.

CDR3 nucleotides: TGTGCCAGCAGCTTAACGGAGCGGGGGGGGTCCACAGATACGCAGTATTTT. Its translation: CASSLTERGGSTDTQYF. The chain joins TRBV7-3 to TRBJ2-3; 10 bases are shared with TRBD2. The germline gives CDR1 SGHTA, CDR2 FQGTGA. After removal of 0 bases from V and 2 bases from J, the junction contained 5 bases not matched to a gene. This CDR3 region has 17 residues.

This chain connects TRBV28 to TRBJ1-1; 8 positions match TRBD1. CDR1 is MDHEN and CDR2 is SYDVKM in the germline V gene. With 4 bases clipped from V and 10 bases from J, the junction kept 8 bases outside the gene matches. CDR3 length equals 13 residues. The CDR3 sequence: CASSYYQTGGAFF. In DNA form, the CDR3 reads TGTGCCAGCAGTTATTATCAAACAGGGGGAGCTTTCTTT.

The chain uses TRBV6-5 and TRBJ2-3; 7 bases align to TRBD1. V dropped 6 bases and J dropped 6; count of bases not matched to a gene: 12. Germline V CDR1 and CDR2: MNHEY, SVGAGI. The CDR3 totals 15 residues. CDR3 amino acids: CASRRTGALADTQYF. CDR3 coding DNA: TGTGCCAGCAGACGCACAGGGGCGTTAGCGGATACGCAGTATTTT.

This chain connects TRBV20-1 to TRBJ1-2; weak D call: TRBD1 (6 bases). V lost 3 bases and J 6 bases, leaving 11 bases between the germline ends. Per the germline V gene, CDR1 is DFQATT and CDR2 is SNEGSKA (reference sequence). This CDR3 is built from 12 residues. The DNA for the CDR3 is TGCAGTGCTAGTGTTACAGGGCATGGCTACACCTTC. Translated, it gives CSASVTGHGYTF.

This sequence joins TRBV18 and TRBJ1-4; TRBD1 might be the D (5 bases). The CDR3 spans 18 residues. Trimming removed 5 bases from V and 0 bases from J, with 19 bases in between. The V gene's germline CDR1 is KGHSH and CDR2 LQKENI. CDR3 sequence reads: CASSSPSGTFTTNEKLFF. CDR3 nucleotides: TGTGCCAGCTCATCTCCGTCCGGGACTTTCACAACTAATGAAAAACTGTTTTTT.

The chain has TRBV6-1 and TRBJ1-6; D may be TRBD1 (5 bases). This CDR3 is 16 amino acids long. Germline CDR1 MNHNS, CDR2 SASEGT. The V gene lost 0 bases and the J gene lost 5 bases, with 11 bases spanning the gap. CDR3 bases: TGTGCCAGCAGTGAAGCGGACGGCAGGGATAATTCACCCCTCCACTTT. Translation: CASSEADGRDNSPLHF.

This clone appeared a single time. The chain links TRBV3-1 (or the pseudogene TRBV3-2) to TRBJ2-6; D unclear. V was pared by 1 base and J by 1 base, with 8 bases between. CDR3 length: 16 residues. CDR1 LGHDT and CDR2 YNNKEL come from the germline V gene (reference sequence). This CDR3 reads CASSQVGGSGANVLTF. CDR3 sequence (DNA): TGTGCCAGCAGCCAAGTCGGCGGTTCTGGGGCCAACGTCCTGACTTTC.

The rearrangement links TRBV6-5 to TRBJ2-7, with 7 bases fitting TRBD1. Per the germline V gene, CDR1 is MNHEY and CDR2 is SVGAGI. Trimming removed 6 bases from V and 6 bases from J; junction bases left unmatched: 5. The CDR3 totals 12 residues. The CDR3 region has the DNA TGTGCCAGCAGCGACAGGGTAAGCGAGCAGTACGTC. This gives the protein CASSDRVSEQYV.

This clone was found a few times. The chain carries TRBV10-3 and TRBJ2-3; either TRBD1 or TRBD2 may supply D (5 bases each). Germline CDR1 and CDR2: ENHRY and SYGVKD. The V gene lost 3 bases and the J gene lost 0 bases, with 10 bases spanning the gap. The CDR3 is made up of 15 amino acids. The CDR3 spells CAISEWDVSTDTQYF. CDR3 DNA sequence: TGTGCCATCAGTGAATGGGACGTGAGCACAGATACGCAGTATTTT.

This chain uses TRBV29-1 with TRBJ2-3; D is perhaps TRBD1 (5 bases). Germline V gene lookup returns CDR1 SQVTM and CDR2 ANQGSEA. This CDR3 has 14 amino acids. V was trimmed by 2 bases and J by 0 bases, leaving 9 bases between them. The CDR3 coding sequence is TGCAGCGTTGAAACGACAGCGAGCACAGATACGCAGTATTTT. This encodes CSVETTASTDTQYF.

This clone was counted between two and nine times. The rearrangement joins TRBV4-1 to TRBJ1-6, with 9 bases identical to TRBD1. Trimming removed 4 bases from V and 10 bases from J; junction bases left unmatched: 11. CDR1 is MGHRA, CDR2 YSYEKL, per germline. The CDR3 has 16 residues. The CDR3 loop is CASSPSAGTGRSPLHF. The CDR3, as DNA: TGCGCCAGCAGCCCTTCCGCAGGGACAGGGAGGTCACCCCTCCACTTT.

J is TRBJ2-3 and V is TRBV10-1; no reliable D call. The CDR3 sequence is 13 residues long. Germline V gene data show CDR1 as WNHNN and CDR2 as SYGVQD (reference sequence). Trimming removed 2 bases at V and 1 base at J, with 4 bases between. The CDR3 is CASSEAGTDTQYF. CDR3 nucleotides: TGCGCCAGCAGTGAGGCGGGCACAGATACGCAGTATTTT.

V is TRBV7-2 and J is TRBJ2-3; D remains ambiguous. Per germline, CDR1 SGHTA and CDR2 FQGNSA. V was pared by 5 bases and J by 2 bases, with 8 bases between. CDR3 length: 13 residues. The CDR3 region is CASSPEATDTQYF. DNA of the CDR3: TGTGCCAGCAGCCCCGAGGCCACAGATACGCAGTATTTT.

CDR3 protein: CASRSGATNEKLFF. The CDR3 nucleotides are TGTGCCAGTAGATCGGGGGCTACTAATGAAAAACTGTTTTTT. The V gene is TRBV19, the J gene TRBJ1-4; D is perhaps TRBD1 (6 bases). This CDR3 comprises 14 residues. Trimming stripped 6 bases from V and 2 bases from J, with 10 bases between. Germline V CDR1 and CDR2: LNHDA, SQIVND (reference sequence). The full variable domain, its missing parts supplied by reference TRBV19 and TRBJ1-4, is DGGITQSPKYLFRKEGQNVTLSCEQNLNHDAMYWYRQDPGQGLRLIYYSQIVNDFQKGDIAEGYSVSREKKESFPLTVTSAQKNPTAFYLCASRSGATNEKLFFGSGTQLSVL.

This clone occurred a few times. V is TRBV29-1 and J is TRBJ2-2, with 8 bases matching TRBD2. The germline CDR1 and CDR2 sequences are SQVTM and ANQGSEA. V lost 6 bases, J lost 1 base, and 7 bases stayed unmatched. This CDR3 comprises 15 residues. The CDR3 nucleotides read TGCAGCGTGAACATAGCGGGGAAGAACACCGGGGAGCTGTTTTTT. Its protein is CSVNIAGKNTGELFF.

The genes are TRBV6-5 and TRBJ2-7, with a weak D call TRBD2 (6 bases). V lost 6 bases and J 2 bases, leaving 11 bases between the germline ends. CDR3 length: 13 residues. Germline loops: CDR1 MNHEY, CDR2 SVGAGI. The CDR3 DNA follows: TGTGCCAGCAGGCGGGACGGCGCCTACGAGCAGTACGTC. Translated, it gives CASRRDGAYEQYV.

Written as DNA, the CDR3 is TGTGCCAGCAAGGGATACGAAAAACTGTTTTTT. Its translation is CASKGYEKLFF. The chain links TRBV12-3 or TRBV12-4 to TRBJ1-4; no firm D call. V was trimmed by 7 bases and J by 8 bases, leaving 8 bases between them. The CDR3 has 11 amino acids.

This sequence joins TRBV20-1 and TRBJ1-2; a possible D gene is TRBD1 (6 bases). Germline V lookup: CDR1 DFQATT, CDR2 SNEGSKA (reference sequence). Trimming took off 6 bases at V and 8 bases at J, with 13 bases between the two ends. The CDR3 has 11 residues. CDR3: CSALGTLGYTF. The DNA for the CDR3 is TGCAGTGCCCTCGGGACACTGGGCTACACCTTC.

This chain connects TRBV7-2 to TRBJ2-1, with 10 nucleotides matching TRBD2. Germline assignment: CDR1 SGHTA and CDR2 FQGNSA. The CDR3 extends over 17 amino acids. V gave up 5 bases and J gave up 10 bases; unmatched junction bases: 17. The CDR3 DNA is TGTGCCAGCAGCCCTGGGTGGGGAATAGCGGGGGGCGTAGAGCAGTTCTTC. Translation gives CASSPGWGIAGGVEQFF.

This chain uses TRBV5-1 with TRBJ2-2; 7 bases map to TRBD2. CDR1 SGHRS and CDR2 YFSETQ come from the germline V gene. The J segment lost 2 bases and the V segment lost 0 bases, leaving 10 bases of the junction unmatched. The CDR3 is 18 amino acids. The CDR3 DNA is TGCGCCAGCAGCTTGGTAGTCCGGGAGGCATTTAACACCGGGGAGCTGTTTTTT. It yields the protein CASSLVVREAFNTGELFF.

The chain recombines TRBV5-1 with TRBJ1-1, with D possibly TRBD1 on 5 matching bases. Trimming removed 6 bases from V and 5 bases from J, with 14 bases in between. The CDR3 is 13 amino acids. Germline CDR1 and CDR2: SGHRS and YFSETQ. In DNA, the CDR3 is TGCGCCAGCAAGGACACCCCGGAGACTGAAGCTTTCTTT. It translates to CASKDTPETEAFF.